The rows below give T cell receptor beta chains drawn from one sample of a study of graft-versus-host responses after intestinal transplantation. Libraries were prepared by immunoSEQ multiplex PCR; TCRdb keeps only in-frame clonotypes and omits some of them. Counted here are tens of thousands of clones, 75% to 90% occurring once; the ten biggest clones make up under 2%. The sample consisted of ileum tissue, taken less than 400 days after transplant. These receptors came from a human patient who received an intestinal transplant, so some T cells may come from the graft donor. The CDR3 runs from the conserved cysteine through the conserved F or W. D genes are given only for firm matches. Only part of the rows carry a size: once, few, many, or a class if the clone is expanded.

. TRBJ2-7 . TRBV2 TGTGCCAGCAAGACCAACAGGGTCGGGGGCTCCTACGAGCAGTACTTC CASKTNRVGGSYEQYF
. TRBJ2-1 . TRBV28 TGTGCCAGCAGTTTTATAAGGAACGAGCAGTTCTTC CASSFIRNEQFF
TRBD2 TRBJ2-1 . TRBV6-5 TGTGCCAGCATTTATGGACTAGCGGGAGGTGGCAATGAGCAGTTCTTC CASIYGLAGGGNEQFF
. TRBJ2-7 . TRBV6-6 TGTGCCAGCGGGCGGTCGAGCTCCTACGAGCAGTACTTC CASGRSSSYEQYF
. TRBJ2-7 . TRBV5-4 TGTGCCAGCAGTTCCGGACAGAAGCGCTACGAGCAGTACTTC CASSSGQKRYEQYF
. TRBJ1-2 . TRBV28 TGTGCCAGCAGCTATAATTATGGCTACACCTTC CASSYNYGYTF
. TRBJ2-7 once TRBV21-1 TGTGCCAGCAGCAGGATTTTTAGAGGGTGGAAGCAGTACTTC CASSRIFRGWKQYF
. TRBJ1-1 . TRBV6-1 TGTGCCCTCAGGGGGAACACTGAAGCTTTCTTT CALRGNTEAFF
TRBD2 TRBJ2-7 . TRBV4-1 TGCGCCAGCAGCCAAGATCGACTAGCGGGCTACGAGCAGTACTTC CASSQDRLAGYEQYF
. TRBJ1-6 . TRBV21-1 TGTGCCAGCAGCCCTCCGGAACAGGGATGGTATTGTAATTCACCCCTCCACTTT CASSPPEQGWYCNSPLHF
. TRBJ2-5 . TRBV6-5 TGTGCCAGCGGCAAGAGTGGGAAGACCCAGTACTTC CASGKSGKTQYF
. TRBJ2-5 . TRBV30 TGTGCCTCGAGACCTCTCGGAGAGACCCAGTACTTC CASRPLGETQYF
TRBD2 TRBJ2-7 . TRBV5-6 TGTGCCAGCAGCCTAGCGGGAGCCAGCTACGAGCAGTACTTC CASSLAGASYEQYF
. TRBJ2-7 once TRBV9 TGTGCCAGCAGCACCCAACCCCGGGAAGAGCAGTACTTC CASSTQPREEQYF
. TRBJ2-2 . TRBV19 TGTGCCAGTATCATATACCACGGGGGCCCGAACACCGGGGAGCTGTTTTTT CASIIYHGGPNTGELFF
. TRBJ1-1 . TRBV29-1 TGCAGCGTTGGACAGATGATGAACACTGAAGCTTTCTTT CSVGQMMNTEAFF
TRBD2 TRBJ2-2 . TRBV10-1 TGCGCCAGCTCGTGCATGGGACTAGCGAACACCGGGGAGCTGTTTTTT CASSCMGLANTGELFF
. TRBJ1-6 . TRBV2 TGTGCCAGCAGTCGGGAGAGCTCCTATAATTCACCCCTCCACTTT CASSRESSYNSPLHF
TRBD1 TRBJ2-5 . TRBV13 TGTGCCAGCAGCCACTTGGGACAGGGCCAAGAGACCCAGTACTTC CASSHLGQGQETQYF
. TRBJ2-7 . TRBV9 TGTGCCAGCAGCGTAGGGCAGGGGAGCCACGAGCAGTACTTC CASSVGQGSHEQYF
. TRBJ1-1 . TRBV6-1 TGTGCCAGCAGTGAGGCAGGATTGAACACTGAAGCTTTCTTT CASSEAGLNTEAFF
. TRBJ2-5 . TRBV6-5 TGTGCCAGCAGTGAGGGGACGAAAGAGACCCAGTACTTC CASSEGTKETQYF